The clone carrying this T cell receptor beta chain was seen just once. Sequencing was performed with immunoSEQ multiplex PCR; in TCRdb, only in-frame clones are kept and a portion is missing. The sample includes some 87,000 clones, 91% of them seen just once. The data are from a study of control samples from healthy donors and cancer patients. The germline V gene has CDR1 LNHDA and CDR2 SQIVND (reference sequence). The CDR3 runs to 16 residues. With 6 bases clipped from V and 4 bases from J, the junction kept 13 bases outside the gene matches. The sequence was collected from a man aged 25 to 40 in good health. Specimen: blood. The genes are TRBV19 and TRBJ1-2; 8 bases line up with TRBD1. The CDR3 sequence: CASSPPRTGITYGYTF. CDR3 bases: TGTGCCAGTAGCCCGCCCAGGACAGGGATCACCTATGGCTACACCTTC.